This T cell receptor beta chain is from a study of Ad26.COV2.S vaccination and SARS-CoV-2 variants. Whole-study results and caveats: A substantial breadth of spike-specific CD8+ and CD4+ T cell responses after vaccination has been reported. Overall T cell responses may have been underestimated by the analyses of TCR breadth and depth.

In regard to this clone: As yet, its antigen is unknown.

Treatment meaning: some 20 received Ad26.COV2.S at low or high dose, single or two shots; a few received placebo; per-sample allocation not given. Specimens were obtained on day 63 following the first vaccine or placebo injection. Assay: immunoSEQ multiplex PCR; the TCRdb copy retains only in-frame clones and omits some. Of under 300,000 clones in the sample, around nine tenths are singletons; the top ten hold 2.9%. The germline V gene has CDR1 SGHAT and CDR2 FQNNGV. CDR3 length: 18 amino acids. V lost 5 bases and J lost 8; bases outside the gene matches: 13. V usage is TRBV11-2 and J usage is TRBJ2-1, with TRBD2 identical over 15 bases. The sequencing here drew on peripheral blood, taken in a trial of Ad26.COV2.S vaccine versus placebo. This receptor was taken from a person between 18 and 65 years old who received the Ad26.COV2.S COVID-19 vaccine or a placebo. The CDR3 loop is CASSPGLAGGLLRYEQFF. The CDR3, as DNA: TGTGCCAGCAGCCCGGGACTAGCGGGAGGCCTCCTTAGGTATGAGCAGTTCTTC.